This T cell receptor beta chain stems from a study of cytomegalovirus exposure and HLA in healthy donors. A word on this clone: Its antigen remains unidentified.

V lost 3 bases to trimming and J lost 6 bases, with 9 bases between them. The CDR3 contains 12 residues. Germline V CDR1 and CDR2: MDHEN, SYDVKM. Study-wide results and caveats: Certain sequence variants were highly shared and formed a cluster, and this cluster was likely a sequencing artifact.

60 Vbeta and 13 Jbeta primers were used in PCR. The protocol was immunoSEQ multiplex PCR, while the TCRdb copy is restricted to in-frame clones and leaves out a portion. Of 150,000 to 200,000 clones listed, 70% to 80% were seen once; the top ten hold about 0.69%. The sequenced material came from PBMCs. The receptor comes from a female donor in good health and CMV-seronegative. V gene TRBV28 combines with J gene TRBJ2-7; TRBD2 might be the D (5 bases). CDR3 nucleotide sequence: TGTGCCAGCAGTTTCCCAGGAGGCGAGCAGTACTTC. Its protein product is CASSFPGGEQYF. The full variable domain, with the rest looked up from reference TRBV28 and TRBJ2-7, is DVKVTQSSRYLVKRTGEKVFLECVQDMDHENMFWYRQDPGLGLRLIYFSYDVKMKEKGDIPEGYSVSREKKERFSLILESASTNQTSMYLCASSFPGGEQYFGPGTRLTVT.